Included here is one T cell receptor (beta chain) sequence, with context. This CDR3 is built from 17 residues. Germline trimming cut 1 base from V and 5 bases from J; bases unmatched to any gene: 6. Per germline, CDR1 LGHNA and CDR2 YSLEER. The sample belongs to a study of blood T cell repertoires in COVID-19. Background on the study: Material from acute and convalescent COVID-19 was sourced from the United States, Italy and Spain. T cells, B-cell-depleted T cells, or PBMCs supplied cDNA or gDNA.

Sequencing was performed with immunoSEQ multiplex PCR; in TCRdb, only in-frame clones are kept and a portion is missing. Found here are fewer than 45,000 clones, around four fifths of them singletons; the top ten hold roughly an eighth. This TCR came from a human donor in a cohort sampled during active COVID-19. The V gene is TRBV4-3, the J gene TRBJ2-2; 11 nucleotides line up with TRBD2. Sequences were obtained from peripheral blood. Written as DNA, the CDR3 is TGCGCCAGCAGCCAAGCCCTAGCGGGGGGTAAGACCGGGGAGCTGTTTTTT. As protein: CASSQALAGGKTGELFF.